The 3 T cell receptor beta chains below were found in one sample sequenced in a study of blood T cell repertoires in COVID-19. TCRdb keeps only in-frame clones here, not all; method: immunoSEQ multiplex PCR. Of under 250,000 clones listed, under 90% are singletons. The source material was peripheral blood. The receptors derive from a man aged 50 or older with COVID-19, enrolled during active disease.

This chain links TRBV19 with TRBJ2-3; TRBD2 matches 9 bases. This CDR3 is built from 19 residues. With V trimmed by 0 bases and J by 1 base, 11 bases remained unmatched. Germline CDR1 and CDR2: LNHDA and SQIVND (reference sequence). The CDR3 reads CASSIDSTKRGAGTDTQYF. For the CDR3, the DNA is TGTGCCAGTAGTATAGATTCCACGAAGCGGGGGGCGGGCACAGATACGCAGTATTTT.

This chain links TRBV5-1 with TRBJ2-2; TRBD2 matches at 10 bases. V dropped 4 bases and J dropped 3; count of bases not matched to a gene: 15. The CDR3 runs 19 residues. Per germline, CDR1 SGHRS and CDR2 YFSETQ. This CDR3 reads CASSPGALAGARDTGELFF. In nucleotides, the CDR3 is TGCGCCAGCAGCCCGGGTGCGCTAGCGGGGGCCCGGGACACCGGGGAGCTGTTTTTT.

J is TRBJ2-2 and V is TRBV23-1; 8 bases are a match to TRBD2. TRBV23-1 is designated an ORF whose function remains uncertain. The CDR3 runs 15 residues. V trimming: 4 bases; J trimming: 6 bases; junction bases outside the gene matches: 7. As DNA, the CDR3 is TGCGCCAGCAGTCCCCGGGAGGGCCAGTCCGGGGAGCTGTTTTTT. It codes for CASSPREGQSGELFF.